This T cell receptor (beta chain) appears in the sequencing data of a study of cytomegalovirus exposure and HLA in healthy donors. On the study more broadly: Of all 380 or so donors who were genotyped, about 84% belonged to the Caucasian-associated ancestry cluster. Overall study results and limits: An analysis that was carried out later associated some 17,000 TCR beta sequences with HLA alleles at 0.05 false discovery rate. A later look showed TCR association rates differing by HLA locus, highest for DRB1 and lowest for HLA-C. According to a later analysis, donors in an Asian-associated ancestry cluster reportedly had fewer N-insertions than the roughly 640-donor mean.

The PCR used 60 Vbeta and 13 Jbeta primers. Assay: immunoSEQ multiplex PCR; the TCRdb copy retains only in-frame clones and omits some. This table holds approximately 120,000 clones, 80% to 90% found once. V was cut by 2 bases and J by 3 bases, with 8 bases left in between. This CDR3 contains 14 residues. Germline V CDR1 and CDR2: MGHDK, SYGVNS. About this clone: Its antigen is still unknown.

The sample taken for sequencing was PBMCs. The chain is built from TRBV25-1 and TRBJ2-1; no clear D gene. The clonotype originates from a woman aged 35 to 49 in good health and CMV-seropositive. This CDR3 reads CASSEPSGYNEQFF. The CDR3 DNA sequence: TGTGCCAGCAGTGAACCGTCAGGCTACAATGAGCAGTTCTTC.